Sequencing of this TCR beta chain was carried out in a study of shared clonotypes between healthy human individuals. The wider study: Donors had three CD4 naive, three CD4 memory, two CD8 naive and one CD8 memory plate apiece. Overall study results and limits: Despite large depth, sorted-subset datasets appeared incompletely sequenced. A few donors showed sharing of approximately 5% of naive CD4 clonotypes.

V shed 0 bases, J shed 7 bases, and the junction held 6 bases outside the gene matches. Germline V gene data show CDR1 as SGHRS and CDR2 as YFSETQ. CDR3 length equals 14 residues. Sequencing used immunoSEQ multiplex PCR; TCRdb keeps in-frame clones, though not all of them. The data contain around 940,000 clones, roughly 72% of them singletons. Remarks on this clone: Its target is unknown.

The sequenced sample was memory CD4+ T cells sorted from blood. Subset described: CD45RA-negative fraction. The clonotype originates from a man aged 18 to 30 in good health. The rearrangement links TRBV5-1 to TRBJ1-1, with TRBD1 matching 7 bases. CDR3 sequence: CASSLVGDRFEAFF. CDR3 nucleotide sequence: TGCGCCAGCAGCTTGGTTGGGGACAGATTTGAAGCTTTCTTT.